Sequencing of this T cell receptor (beta chain) was carried out in a study of blood T cell repertoires in COVID-19. Study overall: COVID-19 samples, acute and convalescent, were from the United States, Italy and Spain. In each case, the material was cDNA or gDNA derived from T cells, B-cell-depleted T cells, or PBMCs.

Per the original methods: Cell counts per sample came from amplifying reference gene primers. The table came from immunoSEQ multiplex PCR; TCRdb's copy has only in-frame clones and leaves some out. V and J calls and clone size are copied from that table; D and trimming were computed from the DNA. The sample records fewer than 180,000 clones, around 86% being singletons. Germline V gene data show CDR1 as MDHEN and CDR2 as SYDVKM. The CDR3 contains 15 residues. J lost 4 bases, V lost 2 bases, and 5 bases had no gene match. Sequencing was done on a sample of peripheral blood. The source is a man aged 65-85 years with acute or convalescent COVID-19. The genes are TRBV28 and TRBJ2-5, with 9 bases fitting TRBD1. The CDR3 nucleotides are TGTGCCAGCAGTTTAGATTCGGACAGGGGAGAGACCCAGTACTTC. Translation: CASSLDSDRGETQYF.